The present entry profiles one T cell receptor (beta chain) with its context. The antigen remains unidentified. This entry belongs to a study of T cells after yellow fever vaccination. The V and J ends lost 0 bases and 4 bases, in that order; junction bases with no gene match: 14. CDR1 and CDR2 from the germline V gene are MGHRA and YSYEKL. The CDR3 has 18 residues. The study, taken as a whole, reports: Reappearing after the booster were most of the clones from primary vaccination (less than 98% CD4, 88% CD8). Repertoires obtained by FACS sorting could include abundant clonotypes that entered as contaminants from the bulk population. Weaker, the secondary response had a peak occurring faster, on day 5 versus 15.

TCR cDNA was made by 5'RACE template switching, adding a universal primer site and UMIs. TCRdb called the 5' RACE reads again in MiXCR, with one record for every CDR3 protein. The sample records about 180,000 distinct CDR3 sequences, 6.2% being singletons. The receptor was derived from a man between 18 and 35 years old who received the YFV17D yellow fever vaccine. Sample: CD4+ T cells sorted from PBMCs, taken on the day of the first yellow fever vaccination. The gene calls are TRBV4-1 and TRBJ2-5; 7 positions match TRBD2. This CDR3 reads CASSQEAGEIHPRETQYF. Written as DNA, the CDR3 is TGCGCCAGCAGCCAAGAGGCGGGGGAAATCCACCCGCGAGAGACCCAGTACTTC.